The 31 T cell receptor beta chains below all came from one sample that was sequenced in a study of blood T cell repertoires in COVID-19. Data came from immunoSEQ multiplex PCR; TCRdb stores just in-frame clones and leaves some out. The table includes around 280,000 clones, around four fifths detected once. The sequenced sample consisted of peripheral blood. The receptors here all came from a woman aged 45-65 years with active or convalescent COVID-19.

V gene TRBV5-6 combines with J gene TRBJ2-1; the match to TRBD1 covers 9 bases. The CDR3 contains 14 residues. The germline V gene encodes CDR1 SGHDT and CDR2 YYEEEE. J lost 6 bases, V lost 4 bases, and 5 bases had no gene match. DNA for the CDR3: TGTGCCAGCAGCCTTGGGACAGGGAGCAATGAGCAGTTCTTC. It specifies CASSLGTGSNEQFF.

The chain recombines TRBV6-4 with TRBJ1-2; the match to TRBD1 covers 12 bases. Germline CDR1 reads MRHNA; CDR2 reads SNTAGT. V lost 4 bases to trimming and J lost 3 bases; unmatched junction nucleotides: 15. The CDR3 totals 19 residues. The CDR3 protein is CASSATGTGGEKTYYGYTF. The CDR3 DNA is TGTGCCAGCAGTGCCACCGGGACAGGGGGCGAGAAGACCTACTATGGCTACACCTTC.

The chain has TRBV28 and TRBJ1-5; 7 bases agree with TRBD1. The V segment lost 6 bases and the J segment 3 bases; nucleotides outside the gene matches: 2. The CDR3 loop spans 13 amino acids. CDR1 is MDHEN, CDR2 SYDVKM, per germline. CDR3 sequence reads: CASRGTANQPQHF. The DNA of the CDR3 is TGTGCCAGCAGGGGGACAGCCAATCAGCCCCAGCATTTT.

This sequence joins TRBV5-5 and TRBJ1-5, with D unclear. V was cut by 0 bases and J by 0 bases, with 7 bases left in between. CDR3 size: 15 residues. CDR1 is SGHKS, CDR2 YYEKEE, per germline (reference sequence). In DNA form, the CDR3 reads TGTGCCAGCAGCTTGGCCCAGTTTAGCAATCAGCCCCAGCATTTT. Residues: CASSLAQFSNQPQHF. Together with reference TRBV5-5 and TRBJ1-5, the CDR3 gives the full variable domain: DAGVTQSPTHLIKTRGQQVTLRCSPISGHKSVSWYQQVLGQGPQFIFQYYEKEERGRGNFPDRFSARQFPNYSSELNVNALLLGDSALYLCASSLAQFSNQPQHFGDGTRLSIL.

Written as DNA, the CDR3 is TGTGCCATCAGGCAGGGGTTTATGAACACTGAAGCTTTCTTT. Translating gives CAIRQGFMNTEAFF. The genes are TRBV10-3 and TRBJ1-1, with D tentatively TRBD1 (6 bases). The CDR3 spans 14 residues. Germline loops: CDR1 ENHRY, CDR2 SYGVKD. Trimming took 6 bases from V and 0 from J, leaving 11 bases between them.

Here the CDR3 reads CASSPRQTASSGNTIYF. The DNA of the CDR3 is TGTGCCAGCTCACCACGTCAGACAGCCAGCTCTGGAAACACCATATATTTT. V and J are TRBV18 and TRBJ1-3; weak D call: TRBD1 (5 bases). Deletions cut 1 base from V and 0 bases from J, with 13 bases between. The CDR3 totals 17 residues. Germline V gene lookup returns CDR1 KGHSH and CDR2 LQKENI.

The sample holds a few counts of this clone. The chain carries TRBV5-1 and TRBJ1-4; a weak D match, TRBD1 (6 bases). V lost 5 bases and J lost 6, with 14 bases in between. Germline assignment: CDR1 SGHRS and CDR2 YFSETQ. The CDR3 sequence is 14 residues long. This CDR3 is CASRFQGQDEKLFF. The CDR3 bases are TGCGCCAGCAGGTTCCAGGGGCAAGATGAAAAACTGTTTTTT.

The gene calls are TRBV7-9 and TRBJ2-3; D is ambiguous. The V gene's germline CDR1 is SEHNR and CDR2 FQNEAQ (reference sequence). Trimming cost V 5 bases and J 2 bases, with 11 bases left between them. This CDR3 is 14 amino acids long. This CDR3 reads CASSPEPYTDTQYF. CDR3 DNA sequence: TGTGCCAGCAGCCCCGAACCCTACACAGATACGCAGTATTTT. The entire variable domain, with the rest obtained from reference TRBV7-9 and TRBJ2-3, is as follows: DTGVSQNPRHKITKRGQNVTFRCDPISEHNRLYWYRQTLGQGPEFLTYFQNEAQLEKSRLLSDRFSAERPKGSFSTLEIQRTEQGDSAMYLCASSPEPYTDTQYFGPGTRLTVL.

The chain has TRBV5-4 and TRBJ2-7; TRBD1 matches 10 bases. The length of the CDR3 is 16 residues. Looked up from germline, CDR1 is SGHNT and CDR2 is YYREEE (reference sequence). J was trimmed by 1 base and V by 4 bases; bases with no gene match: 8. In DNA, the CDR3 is TGTGCCAGCAGCCTTCAGACAGGGGGCGGGTCCTACGAGCAGTACTTC. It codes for CASSLQTGGGSYEQYF. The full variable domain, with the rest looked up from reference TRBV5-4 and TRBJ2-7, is ETGVTQSPTHLIKTRGQQVTLRCSSQSGHNTVSWYQQALGQGPQFIFQYYREEENGRGNFPPRFSGLQFPNYSSELNVNALELDDSALYLCASSLQTGGGSYEQYFGPGTRLTVT.

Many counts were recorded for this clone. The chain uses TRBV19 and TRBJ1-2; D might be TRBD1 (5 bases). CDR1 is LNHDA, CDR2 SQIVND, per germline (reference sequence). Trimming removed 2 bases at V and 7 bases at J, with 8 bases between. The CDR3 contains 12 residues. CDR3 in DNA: TGTGCCAGTAGTATACAGGGATTTGGCTACACCTTC. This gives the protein CASSIQGFGYTF.

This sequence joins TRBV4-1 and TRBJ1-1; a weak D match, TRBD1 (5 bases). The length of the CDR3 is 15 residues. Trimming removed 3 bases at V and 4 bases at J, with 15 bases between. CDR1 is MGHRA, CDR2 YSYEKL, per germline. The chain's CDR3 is CASSHRRGEPTEAFF. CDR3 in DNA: TGCGCCAGCAGCCATAGACGGGGGGAACCCACTGAAGCTTTCTTT.

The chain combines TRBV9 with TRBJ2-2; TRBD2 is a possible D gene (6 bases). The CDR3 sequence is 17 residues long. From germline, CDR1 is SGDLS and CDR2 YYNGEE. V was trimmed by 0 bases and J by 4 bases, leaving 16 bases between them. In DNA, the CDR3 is TGTGCCAGCAGCGTAGGGTTACTAGCCCCCCGCACCGGGGAGCTGTTTTTT. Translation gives CASSVGLLAPRTGELFF. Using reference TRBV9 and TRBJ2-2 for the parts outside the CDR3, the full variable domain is DSGVTQTPKHLITATGQRVTLRCSPRSGDLSVYWYQQSLDQGLQFLIQYYNGEERAKGNILERFSAQQFPDLHSELNLSSLELGDSALYFCASSVGLLAPRTGELFFGEGSRLTVL.

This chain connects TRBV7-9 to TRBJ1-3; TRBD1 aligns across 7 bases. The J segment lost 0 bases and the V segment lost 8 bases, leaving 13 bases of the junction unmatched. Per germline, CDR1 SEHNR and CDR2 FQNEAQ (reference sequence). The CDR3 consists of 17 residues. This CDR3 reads CASFRTGQIPSGNTIYF. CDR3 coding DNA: TGTGCCAGCTTTCGGACAGGACAAATACCCTCTGGAAACACCATATATTTT.

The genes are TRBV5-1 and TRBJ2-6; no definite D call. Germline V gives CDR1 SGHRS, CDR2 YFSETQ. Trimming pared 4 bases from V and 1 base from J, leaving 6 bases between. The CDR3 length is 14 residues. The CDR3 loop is CASSPTSGANVLTF. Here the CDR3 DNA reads TGCGCCAGCAGCCCGACTTCTGGGGCCAACGTCCTGACTTTC.

Here the CDR3 reads CASTIGEGVGAFF. For the CDR3, the DNA is TGTGCCAGCACCATAGGGGAAGGGGTGGGAGCTTTCTTT. This chain uses TRBV12-3 or TRBV12-4 with TRBJ1-1; D may be TRBD1 (5 bases). There are 13 residues in the CDR3. V was cut by 7 bases and J by 10 bases, with 19 bases left in between.

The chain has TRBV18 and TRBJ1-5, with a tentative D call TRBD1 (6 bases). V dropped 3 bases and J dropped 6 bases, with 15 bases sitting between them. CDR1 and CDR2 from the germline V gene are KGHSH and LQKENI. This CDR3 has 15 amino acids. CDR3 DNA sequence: TGTGCCAGCTCACCCGAACAGGGTATAGGTCAGCCCCAGCATTTT. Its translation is CASSPEQGIGQPQHF. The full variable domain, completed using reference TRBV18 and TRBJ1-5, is NAGVMQNPRHLVRRRGQEARLRCSPMKGHSHVYWYRQLPEEGLKFMVYLQKENIIDESGMPKERFSAEFPKEGPSILRIQQVVRGDSAAYFCASSPEQGIGQPQHFGDGTRLSIL.

As DNA, the CDR3 is TGCGCCAGCAGCGTGGACAGGGGGGACACTGAAGCTTTCTTT. Its translation is CASSVDRGDTEAFF. The genes are TRBV5-1 and TRBJ1-1, with TRBD1 matching over 10 bases. V shed 4 bases and J 3 bases; nucleotides not matched to a gene: 3. Germline loops: CDR1 SGHRS, CDR2 YFSETQ. This CDR3 has 14 amino acids.

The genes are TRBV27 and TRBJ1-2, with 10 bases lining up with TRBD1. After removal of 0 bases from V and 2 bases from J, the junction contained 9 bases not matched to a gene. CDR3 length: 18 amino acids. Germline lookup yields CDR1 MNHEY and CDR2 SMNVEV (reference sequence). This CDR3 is CASSLSAGQGKVNYGYTF. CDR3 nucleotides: TGTGCCAGCAGTTTATCCGCGGGACAGGGGAAGGTCAACTATGGCTACACCTTC.

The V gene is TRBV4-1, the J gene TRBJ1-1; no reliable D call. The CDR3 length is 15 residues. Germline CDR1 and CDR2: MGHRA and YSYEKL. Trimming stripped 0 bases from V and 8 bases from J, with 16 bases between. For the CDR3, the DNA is TGCGCCAGCAGCCAAGATGGCCAGTGGCTCGTAGAAGCTTTCTTT. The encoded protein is CASSQDGQWLVEAFF.

The CDR3 is CASSQQGGNQPQHF. CDR3 DNA sequence: TGCGCCAGCAGCCAACAGGGGGGCAATCAGCCCCAGCATTTT. This chain joins TRBV5-1 and TRBJ1-5; 8 bases align to TRBD1. Germline V gene lookup returns CDR1 SGHRS and CDR2 YFSETQ. The CDR3 runs to 14 residues. V lost 4 bases and J lost 2; bases outside the gene matches: 2.

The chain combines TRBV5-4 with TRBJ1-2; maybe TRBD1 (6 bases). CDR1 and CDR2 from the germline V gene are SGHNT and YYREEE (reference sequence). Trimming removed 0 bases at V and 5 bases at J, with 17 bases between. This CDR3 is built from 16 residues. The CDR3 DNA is TGTGCCAGCAGCTTGGCCACGCGGGGGGCAGAGTATGGCTACACCTTC. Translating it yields CASSLATRGAEYGYTF.

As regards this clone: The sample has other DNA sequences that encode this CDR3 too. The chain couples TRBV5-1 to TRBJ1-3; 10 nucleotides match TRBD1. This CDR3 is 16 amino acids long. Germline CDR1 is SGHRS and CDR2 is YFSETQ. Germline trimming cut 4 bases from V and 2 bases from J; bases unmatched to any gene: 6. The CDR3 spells CASSLTGTGAGNTIYF. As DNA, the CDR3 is TGCGCCAGCAGCCTTACCGGGACAGGGGCTGGAAACACCATATATTTT.

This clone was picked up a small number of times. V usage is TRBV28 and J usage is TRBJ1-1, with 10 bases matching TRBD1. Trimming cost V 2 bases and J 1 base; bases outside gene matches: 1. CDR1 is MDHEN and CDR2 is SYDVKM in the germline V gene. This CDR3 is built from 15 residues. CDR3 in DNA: TGTGCCAGCAGTTTAAGGGACAGGGGGAACACTGAAGCTTTCTTT. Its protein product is CASSLRDRGNTEAFF.

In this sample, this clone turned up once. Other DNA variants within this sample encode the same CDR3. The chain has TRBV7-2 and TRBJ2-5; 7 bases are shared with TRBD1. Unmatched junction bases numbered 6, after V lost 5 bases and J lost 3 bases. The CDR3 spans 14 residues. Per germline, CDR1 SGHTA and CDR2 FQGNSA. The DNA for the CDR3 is TGTGCCAGCAGCCCCAACAGGGGCAAAGAGACCCAGTACTTC. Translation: CASSPNRGKETQYF.

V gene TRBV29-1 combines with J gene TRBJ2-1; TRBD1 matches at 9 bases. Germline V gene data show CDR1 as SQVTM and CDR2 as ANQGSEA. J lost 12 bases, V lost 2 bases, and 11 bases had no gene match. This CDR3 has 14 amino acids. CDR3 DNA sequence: TGCAGCGTTGAACTTGTTGACAGGGGGTCGTTGCAGTTCTTC. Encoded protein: CSVELVDRGSLQFF.

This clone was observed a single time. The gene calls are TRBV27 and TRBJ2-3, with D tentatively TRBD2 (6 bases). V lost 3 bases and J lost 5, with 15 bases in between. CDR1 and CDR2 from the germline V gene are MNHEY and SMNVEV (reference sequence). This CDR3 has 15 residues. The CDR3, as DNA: TGTGCCAGCAGTTTCTCCCGGGTGCGGGGAGATACGCAGTATTTT. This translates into CASSFSRVRGDTQYF.

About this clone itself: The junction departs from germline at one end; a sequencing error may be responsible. CDR3 bases: TGTGCTAGCAGCCCAGCTAGCGACAACACCGGGGAGCTGTTTTTT. The encoded protein is CASSPASDNTGELFF. This chain connects TRBV7-7 to TRBJ2-2; D is possibly TRBD2 (6 bases). Germline V gives CDR1 SSHAT, CDR2 FNYEAQ (reference sequence). This CDR3 spans 15 amino acids.

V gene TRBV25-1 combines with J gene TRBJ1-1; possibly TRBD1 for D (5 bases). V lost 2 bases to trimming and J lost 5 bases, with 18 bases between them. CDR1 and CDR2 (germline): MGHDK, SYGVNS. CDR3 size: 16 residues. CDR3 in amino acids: CASSEVQGRGKTEAFF. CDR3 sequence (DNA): TGTGCCAGCAGTGAAGTGCAGGGAAGAGGAAAAACTGAAGCTTTCTTT.

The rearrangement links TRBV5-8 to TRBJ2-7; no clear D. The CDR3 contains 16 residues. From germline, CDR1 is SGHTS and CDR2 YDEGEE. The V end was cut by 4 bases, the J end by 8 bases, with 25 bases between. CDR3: CASSNPSGPIVIQQYF. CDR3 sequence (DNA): TGTGCCAGCAGCAACCCGTCGGGTCCCATCGTCATACAGCAGTACTTC.

Here the CDR3 reads CSVTTGTGGGTGELFF. In DNA form, the CDR3 reads TGCAGCGTAACCACCGGGACAGGGGGTGGGACCGGGGAGCTGTTTTTT. The rearrangement joins TRBV29-1 to TRBJ2-2, with 11 bases that match TRBD1. There are 16 residues in the CDR3. With V trimmed by 6 bases and J by 5 bases, 11 bases remained unmatched. CDR1 is SQVTM, CDR2 ANQGSEA, per germline.

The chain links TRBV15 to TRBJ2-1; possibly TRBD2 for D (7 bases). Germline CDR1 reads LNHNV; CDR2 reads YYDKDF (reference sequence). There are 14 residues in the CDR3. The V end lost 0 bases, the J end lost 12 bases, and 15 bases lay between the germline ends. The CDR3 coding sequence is TGTGCCACCAGCAGAGATCGGGGGGCAGGATCGCAGTTCTTC. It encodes CATSRDRGAGSQFF.